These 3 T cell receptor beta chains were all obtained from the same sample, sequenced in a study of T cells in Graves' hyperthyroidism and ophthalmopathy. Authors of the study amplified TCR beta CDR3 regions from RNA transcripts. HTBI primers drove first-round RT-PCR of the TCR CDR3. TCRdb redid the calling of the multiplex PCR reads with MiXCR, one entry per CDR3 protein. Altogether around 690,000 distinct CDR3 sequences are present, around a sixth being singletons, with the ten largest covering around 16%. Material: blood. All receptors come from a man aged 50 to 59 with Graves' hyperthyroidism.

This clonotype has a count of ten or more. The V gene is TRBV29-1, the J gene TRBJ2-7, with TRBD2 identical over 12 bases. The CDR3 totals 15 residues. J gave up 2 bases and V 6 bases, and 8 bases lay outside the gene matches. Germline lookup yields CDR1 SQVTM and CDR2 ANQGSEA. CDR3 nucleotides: TGCAGCGTGCAAGGTGGACTAGCGGGACCCTACGAGCAGTACTTC. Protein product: CSVQGGLAGPYEQYF.

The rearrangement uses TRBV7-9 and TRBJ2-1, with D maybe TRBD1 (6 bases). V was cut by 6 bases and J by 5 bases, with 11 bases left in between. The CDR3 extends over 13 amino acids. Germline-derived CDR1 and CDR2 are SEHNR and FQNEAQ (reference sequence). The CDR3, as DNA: TGTGCCAGCAGGTCGGACAGCCACAATGAGCAGTTCTTC. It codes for CASRSDSHNEQFF.

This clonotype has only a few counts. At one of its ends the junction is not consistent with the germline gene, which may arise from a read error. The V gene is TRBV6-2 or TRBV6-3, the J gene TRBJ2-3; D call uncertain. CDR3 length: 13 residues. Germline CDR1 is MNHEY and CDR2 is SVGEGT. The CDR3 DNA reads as TGTGCGAGCAGTATTAGTTATTCAGATACGCAGTATTTT. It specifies CASSISYSDTQYF.